The 14 T cell receptor beta chains below come from one sample, sequenced in a study of cytomegalovirus exposure and HLA in healthy donors. The PCR made use of 60 Vbeta and 13 Jbeta primers. Data came from immunoSEQ multiplex PCR; TCRdb stores just in-frame clones and leaves some out. The sample includes 130,000 or so clones, around four fifths of them seen just once. The sample comprised PBMCs. These receptors came from a woman aged 40 to 55 in good health and CMV-seropositive.

V is TRBV6-6 and J is TRBJ2-7; 12 bases are a match to TRBD1. CDR1 and CDR2 (germline): MNHNY, SVGAGI (reference sequence). The CDR3 has 14 amino acids. V lost 6 bases, J lost 4 bases, and 4 bases stayed unmatched. DNA of the CDR3: TGTGCCAGCAGCCGGGGACAGGGGGCTTACGAGCAGTACTTC. Translated: CASSRGQGAYEQYF.

In this sample, this clone turned up once. CDR3 amino acids: CASHKTGTSPYNEQFF. CDR3 DNA sequence: TGTGCCAGCCACAAGACCGGGACTAGCCCATACAATGAGCAGTTCTTC. The chain couples TRBV18 to TRBJ2-1, with 9 bases aligning to TRBD2. This CDR3 has 16 amino acids. Germline loops: CDR1 KGHSH, CDR2 LQKENI. V gave up 8 bases and J gave up 4 bases; unmatched junction bases: 12.

Ten or more counts support this clone. The chain couples TRBV4-2 to TRBJ2-6; tentatively, D is TRBD1 (6 bases). Germline V CDR1 and CDR2: LGHNA, YNFKEQ. The CDR3 spans 18 residues. Trimming removed 1 base from V and 1 base from J, with 14 bases in between. The CDR3, as DNA: TGTGCCAGCAGCCAAGCGGACAGTGAATTTTCTGGGGCCAACGTCCTGACTTTC. Translating it yields CASSQADSEFSGANVLTF.

In its sample, this clone was seen once. V usage is TRBV28 and J usage is TRBJ2-7; no firm D call. Trimming left V 8 bases short and J 4 bases short, with 12 bases between. The CDR3 extends over 12 amino acids. Germline CDR1 and CDR2: MDHEN and SYDVKM. The CDR3 region is CASHSQSYEQYF. The CDR3 coding sequence is TGTGCCAGCCATAGTCAATCTTACGAGCAGTACTTC.

The chain has TRBV7-2 and TRBJ2-3, with 9 bases aligning to TRBD2. Germline lookup yields CDR1 SGHTA and CDR2 FQGNSA. V shed 5 bases, J shed 6 bases, and the junction held 15 bases outside the gene matches. The CDR3 consists of 17 residues. In DNA, the CDR3 is TGTGCCAGCAGCCCCCGCCGCGCGGGAGGGTATGTGGATACGCAGTATTTT. It codes for CASSPRRAGGYVDTQYF.

About this clone: At one end, the junction sequence differs from germline, possibly due to a read error. The chain links TRBV7-9 to TRBJ1-1, with 11 nucleotides matching TRBD1. Germline CDR1 and CDR2: SEHNR and FQNEAQ (reference sequence). The CDR3 covers 16 residues. The CDR3 DNA sequence: TGTTCCAGCAGCTTATGGGACAGGGGGTTTGGCACTGAAGCTTTCTTT. Protein: CSSSLWDRGFGTEAFF.

The sample holds a few counts of this clone. This rearrangement joins TRBV5-1 to TRBJ2-1; D gene ambiguous. The CDR3 length is 15 residues. The germline V and J ends were trimmed by 4 bases and 4 bases, with 15 bases remaining between them. Germline V lookup: CDR1 SGHRS, CDR2 YFSETQ. The CDR3 spells CASSISGYVYNEQFF. The CDR3 nucleotides are TGCGCCAGCAGCATCTCGGGTTACGTGTACAATGAGCAGTTCTTC.

Remarks on this clone: Other nucleotide sequences in the sample specify the same CDR3. The rearrangement links TRBV18 to TRBJ1-4; no reliable D call. Germline CDR1 KGHSH, CDR2 LQKENI. Trimming removed 0 bases at V and 0 bases at J, with 5 bases between. This CDR3 contains 15 residues. In DNA form, the CDR3 reads TGTGCCAGCTCACCACCATCAGCAACTAATGAAAAACTGTTTTTT. Translating gives CASSPPSATNEKLFF.

The chain recombines TRBV2 with TRBJ1-1; D uncertain. The CDR3 spans 12 residues. V was shortened by 6 bases and J by 10 bases, with 15 bases between the two germline ends. The germline V gene encodes CDR1 SNHLY and CDR2 FYNNEI. The CDR3 protein is CASSSLPRGAFF. The CDR3, as DNA: TGTGCCAGCAGCTCACTACCCCGGGGAGCTTTCTTT.

The chain links TRBV28 to TRBJ2-1; TRBD2 might be the D (5 bases). Per germline, CDR1 MDHEN and CDR2 SYDVKM. The CDR3 length is 17 residues. V dropped 5 bases and J dropped 10 bases, with 27 bases sitting between them. The CDR3: CASSHQRTGKPKPEQFF. The CDR3 nucleotides are TGTGCCAGCAGTCACCAAAGGACTGGAAAACCGAAGCCAGAGCAGTTCTTC.

This clone was seen only a few times. V usage is TRBV2 and J usage is TRBJ2-7; 10 nucleotides match TRBD1. V shed 6 bases, J shed 5 bases, and the junction held 7 bases outside the gene matches. The CDR3 is made up of 14 amino acids. Per germline, CDR1 SNHLY and CDR2 FYNNEI. The CDR3 here is CASSAGTGAHEQYF. For the CDR3, the DNA is TGTGCCAGCAGCGCCGGGACAGGGGCCCACGAGCAGTACTTC. The variable domain in full, completed from reference TRBV2 and TRBJ2-7, reads EPEVTQTPSHQVTQMGQEVILRCVPISNHLYFYWYRQILGQKVEFLVSFYNNEISEKSEIFDDQFSVERPDGSNFTLKIRSTKLEDSAMYFCASSAGTGAHEQYFGPGTRLTVT.

The rearrangement links TRBV28 to TRBJ1-2, with a weak D call TRBD1 (5 bases). Trimming removed 6 bases from V and 4 bases from J, with 9 bases in between. There are 12 residues in the CDR3. The germline V gene encodes CDR1 MDHEN and CDR2 SYDVKM. The CDR3 region is CASRTETYGYTF. CDR3 coding DNA: TGTGCCAGCAGGACAGAAACCTATGGCTACACCTTC.

The chain has TRBV5-6 and TRBJ1-2; D possibly corresponds to TRBD1 (6 bases). V was shortened by 5 bases and J by 6 bases, with 17 bases between the two germline ends. The germline V gene has CDR1 SGHDT and CDR2 YYEEEE. The CDR3 length is 14 residues. This CDR3 is CASRQGQVVHGYTF. The CDR3 DNA follows: TGTGCCAGCAGGCAGGGACAAGTTGTCCATGGCTACACCTTC.

V is TRBV28 and J is TRBJ2-7; D might be TRBD2 (6 bases). CDR3 length: 15 amino acids. Germline V gene data show CDR1 as MDHEN and CDR2 as SYDVKM. V lost 3 bases and J lost 6, with 18 bases in between. The CDR3 is CASSLLGEATSEQYF. The DNA of the CDR3 is TGTGCCAGCAGTTTGCTCGGGGAGGCTACCAGCGAGCAGTACTTC.